Ten or more counts support the clone carrying this T cell receptor (beta chain). The data belong to a study of T cells in Graves' hyperthyroidism and ophthalmopathy. The source material, RNA transcripts, was used to amplify TCR beta CDR3 regions. The HTBI primer set was used in a first-round RT-PCR of the TCR CDR3. TCRdb called the multiplex PCR reads again in MiXCR, with one record for every CDR3 protein. The data show 690,000 or so distinct CDR3 sequences, around a sixth seen once. The V and J ends lost 0 bases and 6 bases, in that order; junction bases with no gene match: 6. This CDR3 spans 16 amino acids. CDR1 is SGDLS, CDR2 YYNGEE, per germline.

This sequence was found in a woman in her forties or fifties with Graves' hyperthyroidism that later progressed to Graves' ophthalmopathy. The chain is built from TRBV9 and TRBJ1-2, with 12 bases identical to TRBD1. Sequencing input: blood. The CDR3 here is CASSVVGTGGAHGYTF. DNA of the CDR3: TGTGCCAGCAGCGTAGTTGGGACAGGGGGCGCCCATGGCTACACCTTC.